What follows is one T cell receptor (beta chain) and its context. Its matching antigen is unknown. The data were taken from a study of T cells expressing NK-cell markers. In the study overall: Sequencing covered eight donors, seven HCMV-seropositive and one seronegative.

With UMIs, 5'RACE template switching was used to make TCR beta cDNA. With the 5' RACE reads reprocessed, TCRdb shows one record per CDR3 protein and no DNA. This sample's table has over 350,000 distinct CDR3 sequences. General study findings and limits: HCMV specificity of the expanded NKG2C+ T cell clones stayed unclear. A handful of donors likewise had their CD3+CD56-NKG2C+ fraction led by these clonotypes.

Sequencing input: blood T cells: a sorted CD56 or NKG2C T cell subset, CD4+ or CD8+ T cells, or bulk PBMC T cells (not recorded which). This TCR came from a woman in her 50s in good health.

The CDR3 protein is CASSSPGLDDEQFF. The gene calls are TRBV5-1 and TRBJ2-1; the D call of TRBD2 rests on TCRdb alone, since no DNA is present to check it. Germline loops: CDR1 SGHRS, CDR2 YFSETQ. The CDR3 is made up of 14 amino acids.